This T cell receptor (beta chain) was recorded in a study of T cell responses to AZD1222 COVID-19 vaccine. At the level of the study: Second doses that came at about 4 or about 12 weeks were put together. Notes on the study in general: At 160-218 and 743-854, vaccine-associated CD4 TCRs were dominant, and they spanned spike.

The germline gives CDR1 MNHEY, CDR2 SMNVEV (reference sequence). This CDR3 is built from 13 residues. The J segment lost 4 bases and the V segment lost 6 bases, leaving 5 bases of the junction unmatched. Of note for this clone: Its antigen remains unidentified.

Here immunoSEQ multiplex PCR was the method, and the copy in TCRdb shows in-frame clones only, minus some. Counted here are 95,000 to 110,000 clones, 91% occurring once; the ten biggest clones make up 45%. The J gene is TRBJ2-7, the V gene TRBV27, with TRBD2 matching over 8 bases. The clonotype originates from an adult in good health. The starting material was peripheral blood, obtained on day 0 of AZD1222 vaccination. CDR3 protein: CASSSGLGYEQYF. The CDR3 DNA is TGTGCCAGCAGCTCGGGACTAGGATACGAGCAGTACTTC.